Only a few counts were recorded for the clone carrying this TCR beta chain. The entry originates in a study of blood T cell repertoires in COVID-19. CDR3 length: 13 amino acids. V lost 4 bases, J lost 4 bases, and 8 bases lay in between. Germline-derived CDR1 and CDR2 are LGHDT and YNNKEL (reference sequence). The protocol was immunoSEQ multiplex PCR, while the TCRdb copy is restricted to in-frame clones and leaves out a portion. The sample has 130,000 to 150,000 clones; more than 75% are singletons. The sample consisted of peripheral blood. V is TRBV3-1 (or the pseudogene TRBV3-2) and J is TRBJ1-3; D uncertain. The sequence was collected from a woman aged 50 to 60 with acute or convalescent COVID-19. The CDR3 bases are TGTGCCAGCAGCCGAGGGAGAGGAAACACCATATATTTT. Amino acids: CASSRGRGNTIYF.